The source of this T cell receptor (beta chain) is a study of blood T cell repertoires in COVID-19. Overall study: PBMCs, B-cell-depleted T cells, or T cells were the source of the cDNA or gDNA that made up the material.

As originally analysed: Counts of nucleated cells, estimated from reference gene primer amplification, were obtained. The assay was immunoSEQ multiplex PCR, and TCRdb's table has in-frame clones only and misses some. The DNA gave D and trimming, while V, J and clone size come from that table. The sample has hundreds of thousands of clones, 85% seen once. CDR3 length: 12 amino acids. Germline CDR1 ENHRY, CDR2 SYGVKD. J lost 2 bases, V lost 11 bases, and 4 bases had no gene match. Only a few counts were recorded for this clone. At the DNA level, this CDR3 is encoded by other sequences in the same sample as well.

Source material: peripheral blood. This receptor was taken from a human donor in a cohort sampled during active COVID-19. The chain uses TRBV10-3 and TRBJ2-7, with 9 bases that match TRBD1. CDR3: CAARDRAYEQYF. CDR3 DNA sequence: TGTGCCGCCCGGGACAGGGCCTACGAGCAGTACTTC.